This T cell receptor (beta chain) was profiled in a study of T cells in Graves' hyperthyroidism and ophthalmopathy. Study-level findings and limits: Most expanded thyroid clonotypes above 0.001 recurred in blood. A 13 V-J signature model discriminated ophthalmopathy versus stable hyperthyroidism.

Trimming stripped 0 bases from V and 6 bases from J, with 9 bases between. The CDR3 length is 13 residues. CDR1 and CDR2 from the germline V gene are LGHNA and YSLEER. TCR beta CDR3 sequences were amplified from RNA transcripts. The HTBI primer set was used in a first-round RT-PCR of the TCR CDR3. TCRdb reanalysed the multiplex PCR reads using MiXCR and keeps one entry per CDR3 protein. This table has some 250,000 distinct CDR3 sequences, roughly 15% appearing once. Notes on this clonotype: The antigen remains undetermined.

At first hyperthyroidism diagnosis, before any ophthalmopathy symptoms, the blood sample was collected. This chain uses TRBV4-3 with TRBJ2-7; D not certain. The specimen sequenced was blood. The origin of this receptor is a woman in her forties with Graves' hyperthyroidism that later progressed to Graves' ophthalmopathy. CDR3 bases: TGCGCCAGCAGCCAAGATTCCGTAGGCGAGCAGTACTTC. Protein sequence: CASSQDSVGEQYF.